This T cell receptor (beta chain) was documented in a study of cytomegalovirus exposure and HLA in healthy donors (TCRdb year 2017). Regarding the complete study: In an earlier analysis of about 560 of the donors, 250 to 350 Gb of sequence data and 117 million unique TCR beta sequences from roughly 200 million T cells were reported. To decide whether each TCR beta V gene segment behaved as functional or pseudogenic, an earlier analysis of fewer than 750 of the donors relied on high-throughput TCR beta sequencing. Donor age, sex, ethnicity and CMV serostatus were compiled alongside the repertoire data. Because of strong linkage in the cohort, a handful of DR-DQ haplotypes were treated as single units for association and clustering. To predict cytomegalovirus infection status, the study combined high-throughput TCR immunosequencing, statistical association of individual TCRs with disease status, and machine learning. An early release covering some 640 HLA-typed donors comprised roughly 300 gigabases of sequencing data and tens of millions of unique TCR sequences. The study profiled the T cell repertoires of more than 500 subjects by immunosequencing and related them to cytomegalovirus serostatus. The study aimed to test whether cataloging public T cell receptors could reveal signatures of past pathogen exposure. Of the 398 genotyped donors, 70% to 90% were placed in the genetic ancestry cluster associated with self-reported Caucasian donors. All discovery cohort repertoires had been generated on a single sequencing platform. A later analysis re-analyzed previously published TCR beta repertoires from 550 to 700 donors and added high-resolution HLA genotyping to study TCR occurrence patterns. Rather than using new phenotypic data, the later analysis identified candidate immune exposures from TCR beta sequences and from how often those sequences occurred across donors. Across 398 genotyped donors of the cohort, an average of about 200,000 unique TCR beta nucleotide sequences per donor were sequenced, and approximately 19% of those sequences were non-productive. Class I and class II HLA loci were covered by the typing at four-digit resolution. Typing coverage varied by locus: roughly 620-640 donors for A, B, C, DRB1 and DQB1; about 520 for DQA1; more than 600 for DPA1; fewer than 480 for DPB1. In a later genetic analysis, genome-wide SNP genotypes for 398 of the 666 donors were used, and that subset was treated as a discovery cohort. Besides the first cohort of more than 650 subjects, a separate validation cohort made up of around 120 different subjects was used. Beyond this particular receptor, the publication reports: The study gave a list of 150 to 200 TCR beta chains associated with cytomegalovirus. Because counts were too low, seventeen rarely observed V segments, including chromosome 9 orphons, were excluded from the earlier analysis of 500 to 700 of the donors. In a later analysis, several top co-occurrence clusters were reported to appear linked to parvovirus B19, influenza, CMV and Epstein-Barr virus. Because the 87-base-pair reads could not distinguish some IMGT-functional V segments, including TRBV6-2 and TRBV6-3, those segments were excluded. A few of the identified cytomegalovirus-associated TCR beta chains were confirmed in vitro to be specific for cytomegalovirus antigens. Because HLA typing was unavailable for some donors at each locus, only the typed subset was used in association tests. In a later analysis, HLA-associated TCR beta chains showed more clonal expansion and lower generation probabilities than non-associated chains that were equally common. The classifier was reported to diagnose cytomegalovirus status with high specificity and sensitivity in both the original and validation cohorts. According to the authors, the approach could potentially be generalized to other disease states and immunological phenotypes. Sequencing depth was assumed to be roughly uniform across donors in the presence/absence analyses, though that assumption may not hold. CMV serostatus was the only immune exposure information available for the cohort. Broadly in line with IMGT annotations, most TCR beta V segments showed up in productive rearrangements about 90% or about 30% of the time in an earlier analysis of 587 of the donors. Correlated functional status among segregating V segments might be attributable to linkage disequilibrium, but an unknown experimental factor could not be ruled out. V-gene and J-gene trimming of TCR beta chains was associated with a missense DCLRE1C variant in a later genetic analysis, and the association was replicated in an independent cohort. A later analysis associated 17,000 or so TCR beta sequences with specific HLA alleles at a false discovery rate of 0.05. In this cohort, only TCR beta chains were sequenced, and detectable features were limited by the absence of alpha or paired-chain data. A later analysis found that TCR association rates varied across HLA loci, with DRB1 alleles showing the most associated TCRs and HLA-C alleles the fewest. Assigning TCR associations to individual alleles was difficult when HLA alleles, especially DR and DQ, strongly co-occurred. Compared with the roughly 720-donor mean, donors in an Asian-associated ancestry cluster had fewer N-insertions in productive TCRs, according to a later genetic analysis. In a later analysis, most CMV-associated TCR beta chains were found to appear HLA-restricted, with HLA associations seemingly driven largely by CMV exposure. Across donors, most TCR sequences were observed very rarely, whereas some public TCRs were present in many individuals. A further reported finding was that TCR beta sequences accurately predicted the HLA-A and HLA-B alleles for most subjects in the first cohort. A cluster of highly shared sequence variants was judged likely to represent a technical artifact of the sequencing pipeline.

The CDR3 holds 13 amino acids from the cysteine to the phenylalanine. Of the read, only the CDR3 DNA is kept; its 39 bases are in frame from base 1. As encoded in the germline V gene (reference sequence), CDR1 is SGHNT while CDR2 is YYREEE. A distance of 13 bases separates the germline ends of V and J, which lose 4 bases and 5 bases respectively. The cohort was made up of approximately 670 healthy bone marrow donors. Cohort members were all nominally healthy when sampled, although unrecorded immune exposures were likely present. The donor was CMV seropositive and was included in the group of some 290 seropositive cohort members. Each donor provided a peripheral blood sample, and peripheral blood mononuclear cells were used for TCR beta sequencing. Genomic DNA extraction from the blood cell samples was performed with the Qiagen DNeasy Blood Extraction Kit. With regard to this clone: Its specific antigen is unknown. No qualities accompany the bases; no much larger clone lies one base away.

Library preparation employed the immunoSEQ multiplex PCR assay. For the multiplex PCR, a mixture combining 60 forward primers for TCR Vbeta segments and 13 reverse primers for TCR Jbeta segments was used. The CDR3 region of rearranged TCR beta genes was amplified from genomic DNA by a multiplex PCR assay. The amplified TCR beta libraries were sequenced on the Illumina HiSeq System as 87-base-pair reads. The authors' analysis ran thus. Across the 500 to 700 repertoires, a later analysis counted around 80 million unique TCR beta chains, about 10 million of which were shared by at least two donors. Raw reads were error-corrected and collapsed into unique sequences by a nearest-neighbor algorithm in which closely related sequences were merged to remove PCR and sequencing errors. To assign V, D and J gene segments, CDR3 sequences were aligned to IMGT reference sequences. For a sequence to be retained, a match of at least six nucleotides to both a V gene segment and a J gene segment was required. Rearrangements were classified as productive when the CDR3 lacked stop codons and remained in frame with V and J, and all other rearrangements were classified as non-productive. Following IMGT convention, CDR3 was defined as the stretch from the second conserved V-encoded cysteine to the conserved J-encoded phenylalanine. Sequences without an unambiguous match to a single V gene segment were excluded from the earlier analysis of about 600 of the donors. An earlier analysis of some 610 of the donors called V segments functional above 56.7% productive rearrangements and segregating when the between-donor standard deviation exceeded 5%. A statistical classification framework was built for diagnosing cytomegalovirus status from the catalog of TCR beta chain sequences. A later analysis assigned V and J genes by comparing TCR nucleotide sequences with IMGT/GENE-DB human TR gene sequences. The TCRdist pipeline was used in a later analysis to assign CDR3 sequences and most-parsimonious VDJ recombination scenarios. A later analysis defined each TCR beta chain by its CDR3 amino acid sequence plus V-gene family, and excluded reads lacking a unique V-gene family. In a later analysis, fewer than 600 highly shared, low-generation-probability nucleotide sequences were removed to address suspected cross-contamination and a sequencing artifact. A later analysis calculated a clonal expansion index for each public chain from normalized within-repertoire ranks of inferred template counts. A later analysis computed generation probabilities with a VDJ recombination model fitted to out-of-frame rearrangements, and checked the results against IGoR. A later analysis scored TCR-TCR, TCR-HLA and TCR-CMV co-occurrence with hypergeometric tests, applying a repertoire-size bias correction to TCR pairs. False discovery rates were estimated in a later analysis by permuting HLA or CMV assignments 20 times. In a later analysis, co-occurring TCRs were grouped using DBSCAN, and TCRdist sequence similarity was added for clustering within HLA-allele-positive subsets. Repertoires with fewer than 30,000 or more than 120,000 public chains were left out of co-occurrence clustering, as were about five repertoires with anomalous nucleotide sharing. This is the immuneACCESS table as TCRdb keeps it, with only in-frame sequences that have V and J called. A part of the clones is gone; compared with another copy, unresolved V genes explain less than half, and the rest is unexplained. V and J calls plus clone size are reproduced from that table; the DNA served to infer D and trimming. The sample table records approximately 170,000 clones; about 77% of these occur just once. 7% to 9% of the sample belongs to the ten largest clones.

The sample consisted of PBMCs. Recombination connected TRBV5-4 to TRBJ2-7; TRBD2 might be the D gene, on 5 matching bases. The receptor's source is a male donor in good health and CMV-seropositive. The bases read TGTGCCAGCAGCCGTGACTACTTCGACGAGCAGTACTTC. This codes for CASSRDYFDEQYF.